This entry features one TCR beta chain sequence. Donors each provided 8 to 10 milliliters of peripheral blood. No fewer than 7 million PBMCs went into each sample. The data are from a study of blood T cells in healthy people across ages. The CDR3 sequence is 17 residues long. V was trimmed by 5 bases and J by 2 bases, leaving 22 bases between them. Next came a second PCR, run for about 7 to 12 cycles, which used a sample-barcoded 5' primer along with a J-beta primer mix. Each CDR3 protein gets one entry after TCRdb re-called the 5' RACE reads with MiXCR. The sample holds 1,500,000 or so distinct CDR3 sequences, approximately 60% seen once.

Sequencing was performed on blood. The chain combines TRBV12-3 or TRBV12-4 with TRBJ2-7, with a tentative D call TRBD1 (6 bases). This TCR was recovered from a man aged 18 to 30 in good health. The CDR3, as DNA: TGTGCCAGCAGTCCCCCCGGGACAATACCTGTTACCTACGAGCAGTACTTC. Protein: CASSPPGTIPVTYEQYF.